The clone carrying this T cell receptor beta chain was detected ten times or more. Its matching antigen is unknown. These data are taken from a study of Graves' ophthalmopathy and Graves' hyperthyroidism. Study-wide findings and caveats: Among expanded thyroid clonotypes above 0.001 frequency, most also occurred in blood.

This CDR3 has 15 amino acids. Germline assignment: CDR1 SGHTA and CDR2 FQGNSA. V lost 2 bases and J lost 3, with 11 bases in between. Amplification of the TCR beta CDR3 regions used RNA transcripts (as template). Second-round multiplex PCR came after a first-round RT-PCR that employed HTBI primers. TCRdb reprocessed the multiplex PCR reads via MiXCR and lists one record per CDR3 protein. The sample has roughly 350,000 distinct CDR3 sequences, about 18% seen once. The TCR sequence derives from an adult woman with stable Graves' hyperthyroidism. The sample was peripheral blood. V is TRBV7-2 and J is TRBJ1-3; D might be TRBD1 (6 bases). The CDR3 sequence is CASSLSVTGGNTIYF. The CDR3 nucleotides read TGTGCCAGCAGCTTATCTGTGACAGGTGGAAACACCATATATTTT.